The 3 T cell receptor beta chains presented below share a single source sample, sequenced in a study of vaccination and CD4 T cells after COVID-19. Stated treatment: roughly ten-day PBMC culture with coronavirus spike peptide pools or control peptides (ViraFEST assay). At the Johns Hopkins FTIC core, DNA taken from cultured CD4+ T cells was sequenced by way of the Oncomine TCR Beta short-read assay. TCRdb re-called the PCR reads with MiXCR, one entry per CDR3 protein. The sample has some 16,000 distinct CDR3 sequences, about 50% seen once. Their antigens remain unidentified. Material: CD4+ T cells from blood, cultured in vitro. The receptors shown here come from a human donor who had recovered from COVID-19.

CDR3 bases: TGTGCCAGCAGTTTGGAAGCAACCTACACTGAAGCTTTCTTT. Its protein is CASSLEATYTEAFF. The chain uses TRBV27 and TRBJ1-1; D gene unclear. The V gene lost 3 bases and the J gene lost 3 bases, with 11 bases spanning the gap. The germline V gene encodes CDR1 MNHEY and CDR2 SMNVEV (reference sequence). The length of the CDR3 is 14 residues.

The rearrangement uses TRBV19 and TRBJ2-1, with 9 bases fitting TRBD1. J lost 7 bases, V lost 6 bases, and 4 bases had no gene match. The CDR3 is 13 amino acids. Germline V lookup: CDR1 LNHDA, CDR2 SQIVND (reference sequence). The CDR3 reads CASSRDRANEQFF. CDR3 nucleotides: TGTGCCAGTAGCCGGGACAGGGCAAATGAGCAGTTCTTC.

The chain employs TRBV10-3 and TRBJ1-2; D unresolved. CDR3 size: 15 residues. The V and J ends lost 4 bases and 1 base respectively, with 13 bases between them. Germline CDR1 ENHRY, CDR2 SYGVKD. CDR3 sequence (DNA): TGTGCCATCAGTGTTGAACCAGGAAATAACTATGGCTACACCTTC. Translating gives CAISVEPGNNYGYTF.